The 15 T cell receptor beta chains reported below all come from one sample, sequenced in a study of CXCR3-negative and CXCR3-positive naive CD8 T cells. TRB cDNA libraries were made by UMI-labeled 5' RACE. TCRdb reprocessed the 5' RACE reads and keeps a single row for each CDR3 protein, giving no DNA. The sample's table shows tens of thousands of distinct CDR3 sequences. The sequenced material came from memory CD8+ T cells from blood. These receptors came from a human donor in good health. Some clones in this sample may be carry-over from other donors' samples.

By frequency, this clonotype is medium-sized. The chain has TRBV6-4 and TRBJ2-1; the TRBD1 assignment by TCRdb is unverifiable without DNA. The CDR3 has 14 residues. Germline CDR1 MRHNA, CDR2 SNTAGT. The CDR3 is CASSDSGTANEQFF.

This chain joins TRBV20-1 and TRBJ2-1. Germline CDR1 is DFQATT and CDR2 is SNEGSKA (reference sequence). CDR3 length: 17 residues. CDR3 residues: CSAREEFRSWSYNEQFF.

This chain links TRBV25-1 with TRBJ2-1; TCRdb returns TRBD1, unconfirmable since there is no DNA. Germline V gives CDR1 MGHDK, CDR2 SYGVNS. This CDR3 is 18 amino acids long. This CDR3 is CASSGSFAGPTSYNEQFF.

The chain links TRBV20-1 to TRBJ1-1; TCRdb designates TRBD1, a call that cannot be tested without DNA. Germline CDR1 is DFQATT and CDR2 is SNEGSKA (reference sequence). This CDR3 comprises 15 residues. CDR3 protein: CSARYPQGGETEAFF.

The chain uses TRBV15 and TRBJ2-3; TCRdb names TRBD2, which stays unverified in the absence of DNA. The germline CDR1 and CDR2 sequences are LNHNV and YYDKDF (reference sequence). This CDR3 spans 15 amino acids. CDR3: CATSRARGGSDTQYF.

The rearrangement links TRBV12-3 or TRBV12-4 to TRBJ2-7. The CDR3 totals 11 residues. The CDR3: CASSPNYEQYF.

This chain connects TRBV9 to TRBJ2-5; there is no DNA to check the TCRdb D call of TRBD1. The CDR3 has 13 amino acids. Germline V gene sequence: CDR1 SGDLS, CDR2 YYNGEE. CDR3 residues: CASSVGTWDSPGF.

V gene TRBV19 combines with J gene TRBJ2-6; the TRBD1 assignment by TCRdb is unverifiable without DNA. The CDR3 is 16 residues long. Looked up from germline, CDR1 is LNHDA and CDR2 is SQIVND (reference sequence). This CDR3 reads CASSPGTSSGANVLTF.

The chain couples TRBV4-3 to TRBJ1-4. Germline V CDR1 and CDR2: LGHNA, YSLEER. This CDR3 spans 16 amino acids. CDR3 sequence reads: CASSQDWRIGNEKLFF.

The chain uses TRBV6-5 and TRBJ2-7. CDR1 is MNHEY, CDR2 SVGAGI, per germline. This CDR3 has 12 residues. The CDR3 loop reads CASSYNHYEQYF.

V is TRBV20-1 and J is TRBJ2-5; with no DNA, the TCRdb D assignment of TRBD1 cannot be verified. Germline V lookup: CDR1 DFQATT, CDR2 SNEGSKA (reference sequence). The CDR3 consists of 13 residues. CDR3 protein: CSVSRTGEETQYF.

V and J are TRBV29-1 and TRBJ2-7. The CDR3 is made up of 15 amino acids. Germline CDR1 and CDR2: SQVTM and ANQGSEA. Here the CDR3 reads CSVAHGAAKDYEQYF.

The CDR3 loop is CASSQSGRHEEKLFF. The J gene is TRBJ1-4, the V gene TRBV23-1. TRBV23-1 is flagged as an ORF with uncertain function. This CDR3 comprises 15 residues.

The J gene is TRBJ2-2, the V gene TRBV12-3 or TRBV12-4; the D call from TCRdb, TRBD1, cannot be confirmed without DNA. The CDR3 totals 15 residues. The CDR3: CASSDRGAGTGELFF.

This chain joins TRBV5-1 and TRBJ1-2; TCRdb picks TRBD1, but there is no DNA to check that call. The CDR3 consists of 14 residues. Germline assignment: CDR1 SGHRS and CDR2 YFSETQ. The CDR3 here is CASSLYAGELGYTF.